A single sample is the source of the 25 T cell receptor beta chains below, sequenced in a study of blood T cell repertoires in COVID-19. Clones were sequenced by immunoSEQ multiplex PCR, and TCRdb holds only the in-frame ones, with some missing. The sample records about 68,000 clones, 65% to 90% being singletons. What was sequenced was peripheral blood. The receptors here all came from a woman aged 60-75 years with acute or convalescent COVID-19.

J is TRBJ2-2 and V is TRBV9, with 11 bases lining up with TRBD2. The CDR3 runs to 15 residues. Germline V gene lookup returns CDR1 SGDLS and CDR2 YYNGEE. V lost 3 bases, J lost 7 bases, and 5 bases stayed unmatched. This CDR3 is CASSASGGINGELFF. The CDR3 DNA sequence: TGTGCCAGCAGCGCTAGCGGGGGGATCAACGGGGAGCTGTTTTTT.

The CDR3 DNA is TGTGCCAGTACGTCGAGCGCTTCGGGAAAGTCACCCCTCCACTTT. Its translation is CASTSSASGKSPLHF. This chain connects TRBV6-5 to TRBJ1-6; D is ambiguous. The CDR3 contains 15 residues. Trimming took 9 bases from V and 10 from J, leaving 22 bases between them. Looked up from germline, CDR1 is MNHEY and CDR2 is SVGAGI.

The genes are TRBV5-1 and TRBJ1-6; D may be TRBD1 (6 bases). Germline V gene sequence: CDR1 SGHRS, CDR2 YFSETQ. The CDR3 loop spans 14 amino acids. V was cut by 4 bases and J by 8 bases, with 13 bases left in between. The CDR3 DNA follows: TGCGCCAGCAGCCCGGGGACACCTTATTCACCCCTCCACTTT. It codes for CASSPGTPYSPLHF.

In regard to this clone: Other DNA sequences in this specimen translate into the identical CDR3. The chain couples TRBV7-3 to TRBJ1-1; TRBD1 matches at 7 bases. V lost 3 bases, J lost 1 base, and 2 bases stayed unmatched. Per the germline V gene, CDR1 is SGHTA and CDR2 is FQGTGA. The CDR3 consists of 14 residues. CDR3 sequence: CASSLTGPNTEAFF. CDR3 nucleotide sequence: TGTGCCAGCAGCTTGACAGGGCCGAACACTGAAGCTTTCTTT.

This chain links TRBV6-5 with TRBJ1-6, with D perhaps TRBD1 (5 bases). Trimming stripped 0 bases from V and 7 bases from J, with 10 bases between. The V gene's germline CDR1 is MNHEY and CDR2 SVGAGI. This CDR3 contains 15 residues. The CDR3 loop reads CASSYSWGSNSPLHF. The CDR3 bases are TGTGCCAGCAGTTACTCTTGGGGCAGCAATTCACCCCTCCACTTT.

The genes are TRBV5-4 and TRBJ1-6, with D perhaps matching TRBD1 (5 bases). Germline V gene sequence: CDR1 SGHNT, CDR2 YYREEE (reference sequence). Trimming removed 3 bases from V and 4 bases from J, with 8 bases in between. The CDR3 is 14 amino acids. The CDR3 DNA reads as TGTGCCAGCAGCTCCGACAGATATAATTCACCCCTCCACTTT. Translated: CASSSDRYNSPLHF.

The chain uses TRBV27 and TRBJ1-6; possibly TRBD1 for D (6 bases). The CDR3 is made up of 14 amino acids. Trimming cost V 5 bases and J 7 bases, with 12 bases left between them. CDR1 and CDR2 (germline): MNHEY, SMNVEV (reference sequence). CDR3 sequence reads: CASSIGTWNSPLHF. The CDR3 DNA sequence: TGTGCCAGCAGTATCGGGACATGGAATTCACCCCTCCACTTT.

The chain joins TRBV14 to TRBJ2-7; 8 nucleotides agree with TRBD2. CDR1 SGHDN and CDR2 FVKESK come from the germline V gene. The J segment lost 5 bases and the V segment lost 0 bases, leaving 12 bases of the junction unmatched. There are 17 residues in the CDR3. The CDR3 here is CASSQDLGAGVLHEQYF. The DNA of the CDR3 is TGTGCCAGCAGCCAAGATTTAGGAGCGGGGGTACTCCACGAGCAGTACTTC.

This clone has only one observation. The chain links TRBV7-8 to TRBJ2-7, with 10 bases lining up with TRBD1. Unmatched junction bases numbered 7, after V lost 7 bases and J lost 4 bases. Germline lookup yields CDR1 SGHVS and CDR2 FQNEAQ. This CDR3 spans 14 amino acids. The CDR3 region has the DNA TGTGCCAGCAACCCGGGACAGGGGCCATACGAGCAGTACTTC. This translates into CASNPGQGPYEQYF.

The rearrangement links TRBV5-1 to TRBJ1-3; D ambiguous. Germline V gene sequence: CDR1 SGHRS, CDR2 YFSETQ. V dropped 4 bases and J dropped 2 bases, with 16 bases sitting between them. This CDR3 has 16 amino acids. CDR3 sequence: CASSTTYRSPGNTIYF. The CDR3 nucleotides are TGCGCCAGCAGCACGACGTACCGTAGCCCTGGAAACACCATATATTTT.

This clone was detected only once. The CDR3 DNA is TGTGCCAGCACCAGGTCGGTCGGTGGAAACACCATATATTTT. It yields the protein CASTRSVGGNTIYF. The chain carries TRBV11-2 and TRBJ1-3; D call uncertain. V was trimmed by 7 bases and J by 3 bases, leaving 13 bases between them. The CDR3 has 14 amino acids. Germline CDR1 SGHAT, CDR2 FQNNGV.

The CDR3 region is CAFRAGSTEAFF. CDR3 DNA: TGTGCCTTCAGGGCAGGGTCCACTGAAGCTTTCTTT. The chain combines TRBV30 with TRBJ1-1, with D possibly matching TRBD1 (5 bases). This CDR3 is 12 amino acids long. Germline CDR1 GTSNPN, CDR2 SVGIG (reference sequence). The V end was cut by 7 bases, the J end by 4 bases, with 13 bases between.

The chain links TRBV4-1 to TRBJ1-5; D is ambiguous. V shed 0 bases and J shed 0 bases, with 12 bases lying between them. Germline CDR1 MGHRA, CDR2 YSYEKL. The CDR3 runs to 17 residues. The CDR3 DNA follows: TGCGCCAGCAGCCAAGATATTGTCCAGGATAGCAATCAGCCCCAGCATTTT. Protein: CASSQDIVQDSNQPQHF.

The gene calls are TRBV6-5 and TRBJ2-2, with 8 positions matching TRBD1. The CDR3 loop spans 13 amino acids. Germline values: CDR1 MNHEY, CDR2 SVGAGI. V lost 7 bases, J lost 5 bases, and 3 bases stayed unmatched. The chain's CDR3 is CASNTGGTGELFF. The CDR3 coding sequence is TGTGCCAGCAATACAGGGGGAACCGGGGAGCTGTTTTTT.

Remarks on this clone: Other DNA variants within this sample encode the same CDR3. The chain carries TRBV5-4 and TRBJ2-3, with D uncertain. The germline gives CDR1 SGHNT, CDR2 YYREEE (reference sequence). Trimming left V 0 bases short and J 5 bases short, with 4 bases between. The CDR3 runs to 12 residues. The DNA for the CDR3 is TGTGCCAGCAGCTTGGAGAGAGATACGCAGTATTTT. This sequence encodes CASSLERDTQYF.

V gene TRBV6-5 combines with J gene TRBJ1-1; D possibly corresponds to TRBD1 (5 bases). V was trimmed by 4 bases and J by 1 base, leaving 7 bases between them. This CDR3 has 13 residues. CDR1 and CDR2 (germline): MNHEY, SVGAGI. The CDR3 DNA follows: TGTGCCAGCAGTTCGGGGGGGAACACTGAAGCTTTCTTT. It specifies CASSSGGNTEAFF.

V gene TRBV29-1 combines with J gene TRBJ2-7; TRBD1 agrees at 8 bases. Germline CDR1 reads SQVTM; CDR2 reads ANQGSEA. The ends lost 3 bases at V and 6 bases at J; junction bases unmatched: 7. CDR3 length: 13 residues. The CDR3 loop is CSVDGTGSTEQYF. Here the CDR3 DNA reads TGCAGCGTTGACGGGACAGGTTCAACCGAGCAGTACTTC.

V is TRBV5-4 and J is TRBJ2-7, with D unresolved. CDR1 and CDR2 from the germline V gene are SGHNT and YYREEE (reference sequence). The CDR3 runs 12 residues. Between the trimmed V and J ends, which lost 2 bases and 6 bases, there was a span of 9 bases. The CDR3 DNA is TGTGCCAGCAGCTTTGGCCCTTCCGAGCAGTACTTC. It encodes CASSFGPSEQYF. Using reference TRBV5-4 and TRBJ2-7 for the parts outside the CDR3, the full variable domain is ETGVTQSPTHLIKTRGQQVTLRCSSQSGHNTVSWYQQALGQGPQFIFQYYREEENGRGNFPPRFSGLQFPNYSSELNVNALELDDSALYLCASSFGPSEQYFGPGTRLTVT.

The chain recombines TRBV11-1 with TRBJ1-1; 8 bases match TRBD1. CDR1 is SGHAT and CDR2 is FQDESV in the germline V gene (reference sequence). With 6 bases clipped from V and 4 bases from J, the junction kept 4 bases outside the gene matches. This CDR3 has 13 amino acids. CDR3 DNA: TGTGCCAGCAGTCTGACAGGGGTCACTGAAGCTTTCTTT. Its translation is CASSLTGVTEAFF. The full variable domain, completed using reference TRBV11-1 and TRBJ1-1, is EAEVAQSPRYKITEKSQAVAFWCDPISGHATLYWYRQILGQGPELLVQFQDESVVDDSQLPKDRFSAERLKGVDSTLKIQPAELGDSAMYLCASSLTGVTEAFFGQGTRLTVV.

The J gene is TRBJ2-2, the V gene TRBV19, with 15 bases that match TRBD2. The CDR3 consists of 17 residues. V trimming: 3 bases; J trimming: 5 bases; junction bases outside the gene matches: 4. Germline values: CDR1 LNHDA, CDR2 SQIVND (reference sequence). In nucleotides, the CDR3 is TGTGCCAGTAGTATCTCAGGGACTAGCGGGAGGACCGGGGAGCTGTTTTTT. Residues: CASSISGTSGRTGELFF.

The chain recombines TRBV30 with TRBJ1-1; 11 bases are shared with TRBD1. J was trimmed by 0 bases and V by 1 base; bases with no gene match: 4. Germline V gene lookup returns CDR1 GTSNPN and CDR2 SVGIG (reference sequence). This CDR3 comprises 16 residues. CDR3 region: CAWSGTGGSMNTEAFF. The CDR3, as DNA: TGTGCCTGGAGTGGGACAGGGGGCTCCATGAACACTGAAGCTTTCTTT.

This clone has just a few counts. The chain combines TRBV7-2 with TRBJ1-1; the match to TRBD1 covers 7 bases. Losses at the gene ends were 3 bases for V and 1 base for J; bases not matched to a gene: 5. The CDR3 covers 15 residues. Germline V gene data show CDR1 as SGHTA and CDR2 as FQGNSA. This CDR3 is CASSLGGQKNTEAFF. The DNA for the CDR3 is TGTGCCAGCAGCTTGGGGGGACAGAAGAACACTGAAGCTTTCTTT. Based on the CDR3 plus reference TRBV7-2 and TRBJ1-1, the full variable domain is GAGVSQSPSNKVTEKGKDVELRCDPISGHTALYWYRQSLGQGLEFLIYFQGNSAPDKSGLPSDRFSAERTGGSVSTLTIQRTQQEDSAVYLCASSLGGQKNTEAFFGQGTRLTVV.

The rearrangement links TRBV27 to TRBJ1-1; D remains ambiguous. V was cut by 3 bases and J by 0 bases, with 5 bases left in between. Germline V gene lookup returns CDR1 MNHEY and CDR2 SMNVEV (reference sequence). The CDR3 sequence is 13 residues long. CDR3 sequence: CASSFRLNTEAFF. CDR3 nucleotides: TGTGCCAGCAGTTTTCGTCTGAACACTGAAGCTTTCTTT.

This chain links TRBV5-1 with TRBJ2-5; D gene ambiguous. Germline V gene sequence: CDR1 SGHRS, CDR2 YFSETQ. The V end lost 1 base, the J end lost 5 bases, and 9 bases lay between the germline ends. The CDR3 is made up of 13 amino acids. In DNA form, the CDR3 reads TGCGCCAGCAGCTTGAACAACGGGGAGACCCAGTACTTC. Translating gives CASSLNNGETQYF.

The table lists this clone with a count of one. V usage is TRBV29-1 and J usage is TRBJ2-7; D possibly corresponds to TRBD2 (7 bases). This CDR3 is 14 amino acids long. The V and J ends lost 6 bases and 2 bases respectively, with 17 bases between them. From germline, CDR1 is SQVTM and CDR2 ANQGSEA. DNA of the CDR3: TGCAGCGTCCCGGGGGCTAGCGGACCCTACGAGCAGTACTTC. It yields the protein CSVPGASGPYEQYF.